The clone carrying this TCR beta chain came up a few times. Its antigen is not known. The sample belongs to a study of CD8 T cells in ankylosing spondylitis. The CDR3 totals 12 residues. V dropped 10 bases and J dropped 7 bases, with 16 bases sitting between them. Germline CDR1 LNHDA, CDR2 SQIVND (reference sequence). The study's findings and limits: Among TCR beta sequences, a motif of under ten highly homologous variants appeared characteristic of ankylosing spondylitis blood. Matched ankylosing spondylitis synovial fluid reportedly showed significant enrichment of disease-linked clones.

Each CDR3 protein gets one entry after TCRdb re-called the 5' RACE reads with MiXCR. The sample shows fewer than 450,000 distinct CDR3 sequences, over 15% of them seen only once. Sequenced sample: blood, either unsorted or a sorted T cell fraction (not recorded which). This TCR was sampled from a male donor with ankylosing spondylitis. The V call is TRBV19, the J call TRBJ1-2, with D possibly being TRBD1 (5 bases). CDR3 DNA sequence: TGTGCCACCTTTGCAGGGCCGGGTGGCTACACCTTC. This translates into CATFAGPGGYTF.